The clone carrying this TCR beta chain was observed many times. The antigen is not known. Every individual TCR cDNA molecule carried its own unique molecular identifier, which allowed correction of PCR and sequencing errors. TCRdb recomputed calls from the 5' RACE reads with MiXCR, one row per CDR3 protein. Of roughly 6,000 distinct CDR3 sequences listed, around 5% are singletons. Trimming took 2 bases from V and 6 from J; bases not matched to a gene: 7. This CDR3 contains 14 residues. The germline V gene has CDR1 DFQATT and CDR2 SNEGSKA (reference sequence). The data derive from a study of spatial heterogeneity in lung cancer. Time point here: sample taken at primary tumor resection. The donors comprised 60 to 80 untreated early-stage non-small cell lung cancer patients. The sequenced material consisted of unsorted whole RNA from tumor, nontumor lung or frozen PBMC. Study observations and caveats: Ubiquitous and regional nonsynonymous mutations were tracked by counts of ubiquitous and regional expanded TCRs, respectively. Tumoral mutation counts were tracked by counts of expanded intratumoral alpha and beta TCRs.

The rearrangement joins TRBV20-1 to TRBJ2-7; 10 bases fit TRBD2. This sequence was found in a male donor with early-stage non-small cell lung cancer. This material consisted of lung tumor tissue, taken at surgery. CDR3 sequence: CSARHASGRAEQYF. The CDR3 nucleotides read TGCAGTGCTAGACATGCCAGCGGGAGGGCCGAGCAGTACTTC.